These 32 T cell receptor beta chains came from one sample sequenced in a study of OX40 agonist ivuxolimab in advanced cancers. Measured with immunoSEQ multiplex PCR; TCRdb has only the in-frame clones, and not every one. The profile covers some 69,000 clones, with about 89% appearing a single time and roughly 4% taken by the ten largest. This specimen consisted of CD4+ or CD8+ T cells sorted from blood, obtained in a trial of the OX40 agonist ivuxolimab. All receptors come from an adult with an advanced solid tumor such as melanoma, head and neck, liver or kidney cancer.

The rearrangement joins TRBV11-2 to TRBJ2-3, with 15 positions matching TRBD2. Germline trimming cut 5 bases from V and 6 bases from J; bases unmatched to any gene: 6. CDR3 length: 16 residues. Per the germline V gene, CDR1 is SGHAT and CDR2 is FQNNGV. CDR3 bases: TGTGCCAGCAGCCCGTGGACTAGCGGGAGGGCCGATACGCAGTATTTT. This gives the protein CASSPWTSGRADTQYF.

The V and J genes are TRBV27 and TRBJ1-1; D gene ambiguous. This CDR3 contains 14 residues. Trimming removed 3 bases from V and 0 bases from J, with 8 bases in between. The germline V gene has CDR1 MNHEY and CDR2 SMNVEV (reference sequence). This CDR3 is CASSLEGMNTEAFF. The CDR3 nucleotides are TGTGCCAGCAGTTTGGAAGGGATGAACACTGAAGCTTTCTTT.

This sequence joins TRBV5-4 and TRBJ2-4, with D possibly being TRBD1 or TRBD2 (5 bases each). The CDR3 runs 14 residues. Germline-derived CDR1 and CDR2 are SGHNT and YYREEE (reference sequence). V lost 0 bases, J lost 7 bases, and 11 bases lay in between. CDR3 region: CASSLGEGLNIQYF. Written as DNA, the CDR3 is TGTGCCAGCAGCTTGGGAGAGGGGCTTAACATTCAGTACTTC. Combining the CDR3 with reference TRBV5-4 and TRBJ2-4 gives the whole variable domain ETGVTQSPTHLIKTRGQQVTLRCSSQSGHNTVSWYQQALGQGPQFIFQYYREEENGRGNFPPRFSGLQFPNYSSELNVNALELDDSALYLCASSLGEGLNIQYFGAGTRLSVL.

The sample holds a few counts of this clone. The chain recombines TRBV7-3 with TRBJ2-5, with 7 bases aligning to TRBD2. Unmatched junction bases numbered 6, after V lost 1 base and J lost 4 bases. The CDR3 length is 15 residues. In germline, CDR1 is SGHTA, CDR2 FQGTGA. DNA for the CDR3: TGTGCCAGCAGCTTAAACGGGAGGCCGGCAGAGACCCAGTACTTC. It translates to CASSLNGRPAETQYF.

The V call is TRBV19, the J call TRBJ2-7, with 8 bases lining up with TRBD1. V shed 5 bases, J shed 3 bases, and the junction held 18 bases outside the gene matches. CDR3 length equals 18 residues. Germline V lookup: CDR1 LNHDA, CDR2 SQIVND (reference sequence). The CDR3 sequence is CASSLKGSGTGHFYEQYF. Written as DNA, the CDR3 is TGTGCCAGTAGTCTCAAGGGCTCGGGGACAGGTCACTTCTACGAGCAGTACTTC.

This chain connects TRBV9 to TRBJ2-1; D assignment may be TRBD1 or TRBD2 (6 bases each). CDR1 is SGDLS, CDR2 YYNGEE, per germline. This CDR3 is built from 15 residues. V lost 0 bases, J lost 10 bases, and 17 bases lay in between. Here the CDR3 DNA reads TGTGCCAGCAGCGTAGAAGGGGGACTCCCTAGAGAGCAGTTCTTC. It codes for CASSVEGGLPREQFF.

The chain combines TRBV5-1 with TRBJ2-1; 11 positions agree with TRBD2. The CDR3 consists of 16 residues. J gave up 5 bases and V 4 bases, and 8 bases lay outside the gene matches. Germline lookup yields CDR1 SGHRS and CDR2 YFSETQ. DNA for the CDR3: TGCGCCAGCAGCGCCTCTAGCGGGAGGAGGGACAATGAGCAGTTCTTC. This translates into CASSASSGRRDNEQFF.

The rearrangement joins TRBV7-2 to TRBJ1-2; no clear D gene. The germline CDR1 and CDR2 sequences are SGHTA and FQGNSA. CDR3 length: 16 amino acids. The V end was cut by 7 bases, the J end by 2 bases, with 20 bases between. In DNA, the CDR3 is TGTGCCAGCACCTCCCCCCGGGAGGACGGCAACTATGGCTACACCTTC. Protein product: CASTSPREDGNYGYTF.

The CDR3 reads CSVEWAFDTEAFF. The CDR3 DNA is TGCAGCGTTGAGTGGGCGTTCGACACTGAAGCTTTCTTT. The rearrangement links TRBV29-1 to TRBJ1-1, with D unclear. Trimming cost V 3 bases and J 3 bases, with 11 bases left between them. The CDR3 is made up of 13 amino acids. Germline assignment: CDR1 SQVTM and CDR2 ANQGSEA.

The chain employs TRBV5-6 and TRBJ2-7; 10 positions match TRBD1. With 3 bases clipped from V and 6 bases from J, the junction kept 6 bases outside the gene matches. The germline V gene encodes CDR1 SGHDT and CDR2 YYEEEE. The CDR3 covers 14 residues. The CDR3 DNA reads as TGTGCCAGCAGCTCGGGACAGGGGAGAAGCGAGCAGTACTTC. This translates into CASSSGQGRSEQYF.

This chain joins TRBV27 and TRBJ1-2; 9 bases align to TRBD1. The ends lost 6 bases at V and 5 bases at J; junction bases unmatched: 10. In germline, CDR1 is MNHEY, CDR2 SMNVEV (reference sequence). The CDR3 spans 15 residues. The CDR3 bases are TGTGCCAGCAGCCAACAACAGGGGGCTGCGTATGGCTACACCTTC. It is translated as CASSQQQGAAYGYTF.

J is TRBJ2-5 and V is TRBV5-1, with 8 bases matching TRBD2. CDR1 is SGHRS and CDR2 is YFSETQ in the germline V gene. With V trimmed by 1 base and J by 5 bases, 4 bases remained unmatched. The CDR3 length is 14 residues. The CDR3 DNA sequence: TGCGCCAGCAGCTTGACGGCTAGCGGGGAGACCCAGTACTTC. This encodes CASSLTASGETQYF.

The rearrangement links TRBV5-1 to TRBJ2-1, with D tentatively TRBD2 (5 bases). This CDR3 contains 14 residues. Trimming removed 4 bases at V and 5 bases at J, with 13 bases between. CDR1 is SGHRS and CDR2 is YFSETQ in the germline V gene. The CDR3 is CASSLLMGDNEQFF. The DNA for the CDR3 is TGCGCCAGCAGCCTCCTTATGGGAGACAATGAGCAGTTCTTC.

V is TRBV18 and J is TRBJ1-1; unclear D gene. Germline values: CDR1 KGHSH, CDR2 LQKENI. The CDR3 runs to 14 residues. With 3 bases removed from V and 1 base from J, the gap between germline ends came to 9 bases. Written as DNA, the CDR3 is TGTGCCAGCTCACCGGGCGGGCCGAACACTGAAGCTTTCTTT. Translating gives CASSPGGPNTEAFF. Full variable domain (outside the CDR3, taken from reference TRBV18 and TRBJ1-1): NAGVMQNPRHLVRRRGQEARLRCSPMKGHSHVYWYRQLPEEGLKFMVYLQKENIIDESGMPKERFSAEFPKEGPSILRIQQVVRGDSAAYFCASSPGGPNTEAFFGQGTRLTVV.

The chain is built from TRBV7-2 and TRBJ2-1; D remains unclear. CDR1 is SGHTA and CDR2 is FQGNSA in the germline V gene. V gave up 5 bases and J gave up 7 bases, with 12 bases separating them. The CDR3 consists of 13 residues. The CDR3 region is CASSPYVTNEQFF. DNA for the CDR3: TGTGCCAGCAGCCCCTACGTGACAAATGAGCAGTTCTTC.

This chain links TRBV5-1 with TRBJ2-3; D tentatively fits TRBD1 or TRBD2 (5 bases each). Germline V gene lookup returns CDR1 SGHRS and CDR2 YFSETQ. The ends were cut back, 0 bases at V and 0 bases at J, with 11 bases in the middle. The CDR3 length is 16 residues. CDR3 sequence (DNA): TGCGCCAGCAGCTTGGTTGGGGGTGGGAGCACAGATACGCAGTATTTT. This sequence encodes CASSLVGGGSTDTQYF.

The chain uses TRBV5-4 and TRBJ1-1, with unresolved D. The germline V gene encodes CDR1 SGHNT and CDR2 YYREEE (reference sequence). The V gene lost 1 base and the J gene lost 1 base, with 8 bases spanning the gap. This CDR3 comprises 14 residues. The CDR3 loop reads CASSLRGPNTEAFF. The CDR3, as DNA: TGTGCCAGCAGCTTGCGAGGACCGAACACTGAAGCTTTCTTT.

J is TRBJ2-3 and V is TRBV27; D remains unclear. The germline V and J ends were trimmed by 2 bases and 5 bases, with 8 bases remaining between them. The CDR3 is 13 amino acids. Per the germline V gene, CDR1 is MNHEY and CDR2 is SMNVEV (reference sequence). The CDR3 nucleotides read TGTGCCAGCAGTTTAGTACGAGAAGATACGCAGTATTTT. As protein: CASSLVREDTQYF.

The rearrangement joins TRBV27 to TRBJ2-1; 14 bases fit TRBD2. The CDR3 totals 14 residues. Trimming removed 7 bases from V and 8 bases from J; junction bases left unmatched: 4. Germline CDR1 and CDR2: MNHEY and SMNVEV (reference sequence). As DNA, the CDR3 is TGTGCCAGCACCGGACTAGCGGGAGGATATGAGCAGTTCTTC. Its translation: CASTGLAGGYEQFF.

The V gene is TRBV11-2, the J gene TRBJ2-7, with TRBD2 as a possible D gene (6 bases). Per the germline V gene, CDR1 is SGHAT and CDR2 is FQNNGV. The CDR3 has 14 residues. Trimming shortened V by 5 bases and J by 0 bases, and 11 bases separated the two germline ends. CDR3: CASSVGTHSYEQYF. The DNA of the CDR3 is TGTGCCAGCAGCGTAGGGACTCACTCCTACGAGCAGTACTTC.

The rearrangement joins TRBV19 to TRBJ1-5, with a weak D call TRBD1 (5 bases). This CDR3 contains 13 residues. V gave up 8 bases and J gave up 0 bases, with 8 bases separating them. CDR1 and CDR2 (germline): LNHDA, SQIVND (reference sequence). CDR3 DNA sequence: TGTGCCAGTCGGAGGGGTAGCAATCAGCCCCAGCATTTT. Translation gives CASRRGSNQPQHF.

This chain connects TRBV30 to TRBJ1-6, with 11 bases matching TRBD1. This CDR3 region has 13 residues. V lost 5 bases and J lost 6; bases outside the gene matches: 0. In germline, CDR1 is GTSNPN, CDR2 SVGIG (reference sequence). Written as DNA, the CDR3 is TGTGCCTGGGGACAGGGGGCTAATTCACCCCTCCACTTT. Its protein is CAWGQGANSPLHF.

CDR3: CATGGAGINYEQYF. CDR3 DNA sequence: TGTGCCACGGGGGGGGCTGGCATCAACTACGAGCAGTACTTC. The V and J genes are TRBV10-3 and TRBJ2-7; 8 positions agree with TRBD2. This CDR3 spans 14 amino acids. The germline gives CDR1 ENHRY, CDR2 SYGVKD. Trimming cost V 10 bases and J 3 bases; bases outside gene matches: 11.

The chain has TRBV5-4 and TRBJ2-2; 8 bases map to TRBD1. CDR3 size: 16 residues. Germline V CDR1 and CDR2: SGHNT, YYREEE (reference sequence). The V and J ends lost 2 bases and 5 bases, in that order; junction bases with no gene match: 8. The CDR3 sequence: CASSFQDRVGTGELFF. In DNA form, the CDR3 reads TGTGCCAGCAGCTTCCAGGACAGGGTAGGAACCGGGGAGCTGTTTTTT.

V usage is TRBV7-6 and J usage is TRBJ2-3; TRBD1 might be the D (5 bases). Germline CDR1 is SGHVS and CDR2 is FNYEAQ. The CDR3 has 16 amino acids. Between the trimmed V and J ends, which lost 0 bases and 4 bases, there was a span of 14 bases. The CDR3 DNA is TGTGCCAGCAGCTTAGCCGACGAGACAGCCTCAGATACGCAGTATTTT. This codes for CASSLADETASDTQYF.

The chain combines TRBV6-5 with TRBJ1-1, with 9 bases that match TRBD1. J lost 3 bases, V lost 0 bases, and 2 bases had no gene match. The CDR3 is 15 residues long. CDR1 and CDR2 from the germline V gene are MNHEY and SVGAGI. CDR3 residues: CASSYSRTGDTEAFF. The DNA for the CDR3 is TGTGCCAGCAGTTACTCGCGGACAGGGGACACTGAAGCTTTCTTT.

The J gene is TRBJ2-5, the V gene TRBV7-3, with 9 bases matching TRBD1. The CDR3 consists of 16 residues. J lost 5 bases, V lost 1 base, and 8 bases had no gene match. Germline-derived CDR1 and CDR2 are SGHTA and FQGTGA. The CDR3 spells CASSLRGQGGWETQYF. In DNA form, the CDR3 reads TGTGCCAGCAGCTTAAGGGGACAGGGAGGATGGGAGACCCAGTACTTC. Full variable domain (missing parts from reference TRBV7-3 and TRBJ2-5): GAGVSQTPSNKVTEKGKYVELRCDPISGHTALYWYRQSLGQGPEFLIYFQGTGAADDSGLPNDRFFAVRPEGSVSTLKIQRTERGDSAVYLCASSLRGQGGWETQYFGPGTRLLVL.

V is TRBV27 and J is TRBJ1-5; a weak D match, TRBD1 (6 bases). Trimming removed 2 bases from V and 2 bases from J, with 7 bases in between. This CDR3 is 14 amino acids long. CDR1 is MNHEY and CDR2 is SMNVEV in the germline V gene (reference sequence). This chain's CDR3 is CASSLEGGNQPQHF. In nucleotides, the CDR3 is TGTGCCAGCAGTTTAGAGGGGGGCAATCAGCCCCAGCATTTT.

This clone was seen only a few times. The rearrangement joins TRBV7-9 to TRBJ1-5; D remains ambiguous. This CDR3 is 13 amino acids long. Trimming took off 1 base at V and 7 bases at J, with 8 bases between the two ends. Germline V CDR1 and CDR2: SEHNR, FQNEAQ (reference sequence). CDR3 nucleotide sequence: TGTGCCAGCAGCTTAGGTGGCAGGCAGCCCCAGCATTTT. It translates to CASSLGGRQPQHF.

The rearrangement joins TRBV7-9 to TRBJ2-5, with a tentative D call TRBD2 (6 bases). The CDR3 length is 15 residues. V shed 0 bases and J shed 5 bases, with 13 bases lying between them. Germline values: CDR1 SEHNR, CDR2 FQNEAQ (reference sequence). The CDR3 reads CASSLAETSSETQYF. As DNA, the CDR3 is TGTGCCAGCAGCTTAGCGGAAACTAGCTCGGAGACCCAGTACTTC.

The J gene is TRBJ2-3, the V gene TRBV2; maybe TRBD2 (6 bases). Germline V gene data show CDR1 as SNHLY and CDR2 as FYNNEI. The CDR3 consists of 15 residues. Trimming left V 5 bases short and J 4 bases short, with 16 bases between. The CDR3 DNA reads TGTGCCAGCAGTTCAGGAGGGTGGGAGGCAGATACGCAGTATTTT. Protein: CASSSGGWEADTQYF.

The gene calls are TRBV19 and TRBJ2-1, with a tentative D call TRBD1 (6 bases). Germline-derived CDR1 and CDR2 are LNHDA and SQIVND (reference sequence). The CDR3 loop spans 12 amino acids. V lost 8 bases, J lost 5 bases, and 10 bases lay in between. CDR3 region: CASRQEHNEQFF. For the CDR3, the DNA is TGTGCCAGTCGACAGGAGCACAATGAGCAGTTCTTC. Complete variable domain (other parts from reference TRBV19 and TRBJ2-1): DGGITQSPKYLFRKEGQNVTLSCEQNLNHDAMYWYRQDPGQGLRLIYYSQIVNDFQKGDIAEGYSVSREKKESFPLTVTSAQKNPTAFYLCASRQEHNEQFFGPGTRLTVL.